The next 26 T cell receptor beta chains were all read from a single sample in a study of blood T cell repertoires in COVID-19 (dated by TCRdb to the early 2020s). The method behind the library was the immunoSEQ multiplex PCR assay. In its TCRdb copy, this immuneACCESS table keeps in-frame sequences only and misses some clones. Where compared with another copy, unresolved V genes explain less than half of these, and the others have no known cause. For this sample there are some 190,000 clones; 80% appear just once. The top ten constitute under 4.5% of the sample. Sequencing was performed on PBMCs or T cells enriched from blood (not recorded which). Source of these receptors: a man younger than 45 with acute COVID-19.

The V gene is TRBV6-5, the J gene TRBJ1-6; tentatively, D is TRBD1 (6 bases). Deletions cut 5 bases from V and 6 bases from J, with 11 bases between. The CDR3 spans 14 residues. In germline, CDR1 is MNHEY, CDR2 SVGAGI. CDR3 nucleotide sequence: TGTGCCAGCAGTACTACAGGGCCTAATTCACCCCTCCACTTT. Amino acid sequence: CASSTTGPNSPLHF.

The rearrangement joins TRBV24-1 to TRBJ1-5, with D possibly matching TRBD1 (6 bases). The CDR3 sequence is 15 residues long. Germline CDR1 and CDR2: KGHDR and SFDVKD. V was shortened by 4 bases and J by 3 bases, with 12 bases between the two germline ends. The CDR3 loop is CATSESTGNNQPQHF. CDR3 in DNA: TGTGCCACCAGTGAATCTACAGGGAACAATCAGCCCCAGCATTTT.

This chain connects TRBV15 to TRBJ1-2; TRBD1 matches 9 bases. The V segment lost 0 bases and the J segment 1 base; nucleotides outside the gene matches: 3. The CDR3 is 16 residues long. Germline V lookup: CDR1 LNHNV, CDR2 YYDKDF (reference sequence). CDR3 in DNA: TGTGCCACCAGCAGAGAGGGGACAGGGCTTAACTATGGCTACACCTTC. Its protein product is CATSREGTGLNYGYTF.

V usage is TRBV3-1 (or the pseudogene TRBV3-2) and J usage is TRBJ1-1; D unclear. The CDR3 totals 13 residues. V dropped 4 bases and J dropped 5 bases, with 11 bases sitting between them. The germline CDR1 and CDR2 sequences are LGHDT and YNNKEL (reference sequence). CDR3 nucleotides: TGTGCCAGCAGCCGCGGTCCGGGAACTGAAGCTTTCTTT. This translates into CASSRGPGTEAFF.

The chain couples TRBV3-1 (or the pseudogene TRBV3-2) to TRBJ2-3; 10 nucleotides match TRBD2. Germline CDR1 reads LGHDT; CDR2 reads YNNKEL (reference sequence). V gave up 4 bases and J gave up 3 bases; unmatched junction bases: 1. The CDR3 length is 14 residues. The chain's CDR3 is CASSRSGGTDTQYF. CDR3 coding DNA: TGTGCCAGCAGCCGTAGCGGGGGGACAGATACGCAGTATTTT.

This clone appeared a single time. In nucleotides, the CDR3 is TGTGTCAGAAGCTTAGTATCCCCGCAGTCGCACGAGCAGTACTTC. It encodes CVRSLVSPQSHEQYF. The V gene is TRBV7-5, the J gene TRBJ2-7; no DNA check was done on the table's D call, TRBD1. TRBV7-5 is a known pseudogene. CDR3 length equals 15 residues.

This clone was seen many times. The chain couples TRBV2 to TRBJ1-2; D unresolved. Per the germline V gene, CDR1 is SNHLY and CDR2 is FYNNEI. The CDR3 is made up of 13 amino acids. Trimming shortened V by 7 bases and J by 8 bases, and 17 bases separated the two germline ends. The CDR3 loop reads CASNSRAFSGYTF. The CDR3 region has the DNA TGTGCCAGCAACTCGAGGGCATTCTCCGGCTACACCTTC. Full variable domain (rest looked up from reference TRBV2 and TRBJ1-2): EPEVTQTPSHQVTQMGQEVILRCVPISNHLYFYWYRQILGQKVEFLVSFYNNEISEKSEIFDDQFSVERPDGSNFTLKIRSTKLEDSAMYFCASNSRAFSGYTFGSGTRLTVV.

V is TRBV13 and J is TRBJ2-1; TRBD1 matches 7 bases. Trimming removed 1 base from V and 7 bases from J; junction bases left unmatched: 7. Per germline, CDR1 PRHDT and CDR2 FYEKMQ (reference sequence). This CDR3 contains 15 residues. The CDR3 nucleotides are TGTGCCAGCAGCTTAGAGGGACAGTTGATGAATGAGCAGTTCTTC. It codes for CASSLEGQLMNEQFF. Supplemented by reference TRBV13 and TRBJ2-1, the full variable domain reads AAGVIQSPRHLIKEKRETATLKCYPIPRHDTVYWYQQGPGQDPQFLISFYEKMQSDKGSIPDRFSAQQFSDYHSELNMSSLELGDSALYFCASSLEGQLMNEQFFGPGTRLTVL.

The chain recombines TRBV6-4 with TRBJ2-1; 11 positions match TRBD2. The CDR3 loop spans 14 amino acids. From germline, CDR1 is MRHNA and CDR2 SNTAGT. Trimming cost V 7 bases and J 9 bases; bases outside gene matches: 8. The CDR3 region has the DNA TGTGCCAGCAACGCTAGCGGGGGGTCTTTTGAGCAGTTCTTC. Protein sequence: CASNASGGSFEQFF.

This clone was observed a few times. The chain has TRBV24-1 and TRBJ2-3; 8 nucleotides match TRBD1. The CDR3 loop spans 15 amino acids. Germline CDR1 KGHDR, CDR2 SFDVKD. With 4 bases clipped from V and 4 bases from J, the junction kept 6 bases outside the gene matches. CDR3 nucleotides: TGTGCCACCAGTGACAATGGACAGGGACCAGATACGCAGTATTTT. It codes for CATSDNGQGPDTQYF.

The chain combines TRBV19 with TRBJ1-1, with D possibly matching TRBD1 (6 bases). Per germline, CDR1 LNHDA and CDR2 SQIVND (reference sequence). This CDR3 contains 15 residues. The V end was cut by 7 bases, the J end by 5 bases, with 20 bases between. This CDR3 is CASTSLQGRGTEAFF. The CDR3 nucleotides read TGTGCCAGTACTTCTCTTCAGGGGCGAGGAACTGAAGCTTTCTTT.

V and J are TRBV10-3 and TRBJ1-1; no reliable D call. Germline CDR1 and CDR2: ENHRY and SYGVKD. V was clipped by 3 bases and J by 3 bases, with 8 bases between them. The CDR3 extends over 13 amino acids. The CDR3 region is CAISETGDTEAFF. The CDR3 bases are TGTGCCATCAGTGAAACGGGAGACACTGAAGCTTTCTTT.

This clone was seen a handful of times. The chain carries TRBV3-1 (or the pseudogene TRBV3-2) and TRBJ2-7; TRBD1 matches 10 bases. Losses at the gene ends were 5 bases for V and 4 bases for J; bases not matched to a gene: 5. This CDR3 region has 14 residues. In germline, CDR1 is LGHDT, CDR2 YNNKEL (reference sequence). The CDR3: CASSNRDRGYEQYF. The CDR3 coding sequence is TGTGCCAGCAGCAACCGGGACAGGGGATACGAGCAGTACTTC.

CDR3 amino acids: CASTRGPANTGELFF. CDR3 DNA sequence: TGTGCCAGCACTCGGGGTCCGGCGAACACCGGGGAGCTGTTTTTT. The gene calls are TRBV5-6 and TRBJ2-2, with D maybe TRBD2 (5 bases). The CDR3 sequence is 15 residues long. Trimming took off 6 bases at V and 0 bases at J, with 12 bases between the two ends. CDR1 is SGHDT, CDR2 YYEEEE, per germline.

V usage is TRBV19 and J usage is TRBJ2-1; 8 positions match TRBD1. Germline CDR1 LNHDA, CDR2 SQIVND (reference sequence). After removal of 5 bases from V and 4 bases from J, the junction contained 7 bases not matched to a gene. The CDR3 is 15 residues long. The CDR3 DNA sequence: TGTGCCAGTAGTCACGACAGGGGACCATACAATGAGCAGTTCTTC. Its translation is CASSHDRGPYNEQFF.

CDR3: CASSQGLQGSREQYF. CDR3 DNA sequence: TGTGCCAGCAGCCAAGGCCTACAGGGGTCCCGCGAGCAGTACTTC. This chain joins TRBV3-1 (or the pseudogene TRBV3-2) and TRBJ2-7; 7 bases are a match to TRBD1. CDR1 and CDR2 from the germline V gene are LGHDT and YNNKEL (reference sequence). Trimming cost V 1 base and J 6 bases; bases outside gene matches: 9. The CDR3 runs 15 residues.

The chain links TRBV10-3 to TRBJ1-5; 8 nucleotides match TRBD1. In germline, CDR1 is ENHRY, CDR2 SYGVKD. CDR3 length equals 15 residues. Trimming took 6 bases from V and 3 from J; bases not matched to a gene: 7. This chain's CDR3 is CAIREGQGYNQPQHF. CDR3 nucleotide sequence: TGTGCCATCAGGGAAGGACAGGGCTACAATCAGCCCCAGCATTTT.

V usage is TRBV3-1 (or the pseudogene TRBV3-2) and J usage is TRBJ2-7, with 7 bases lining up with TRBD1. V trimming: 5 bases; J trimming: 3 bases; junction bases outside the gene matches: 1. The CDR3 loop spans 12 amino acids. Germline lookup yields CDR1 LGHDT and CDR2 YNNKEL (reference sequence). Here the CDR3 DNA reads TGTGCCAGCAGCGACAGGGTCTACGAGCAGTACTTC. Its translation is CASSDRVYEQYF.

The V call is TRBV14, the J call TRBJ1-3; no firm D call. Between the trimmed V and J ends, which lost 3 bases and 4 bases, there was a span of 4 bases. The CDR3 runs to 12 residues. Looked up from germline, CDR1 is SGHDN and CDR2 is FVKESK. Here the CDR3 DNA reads TGTGCCAGCAGCCAGCAGGGAAACACCATATATTTT. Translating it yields CASSQQGNTIYF.

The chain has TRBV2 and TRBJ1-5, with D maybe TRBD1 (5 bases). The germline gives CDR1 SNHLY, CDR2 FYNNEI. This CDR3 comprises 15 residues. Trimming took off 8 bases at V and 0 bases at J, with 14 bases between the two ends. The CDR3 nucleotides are TGTGCCAGCGGCGGGGCCGGATATAGCAATCAGCCCCAGCATTTT. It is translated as CASGGAGYSNQPQHF.

CDR3 coding DNA: TGTGCCAGCAGTTTGACCGGGACAGGGTATGGCTACACCTTC. Its translation: CASSLTGTGYGYTF. The genes are TRBV27 and TRBJ1-2; TRBD1 aligns across 9 bases. The CDR3 consists of 14 residues. Trimming took 3 bases from V and 5 from J; bases not matched to a gene: 4. Germline loops: CDR1 MNHEY, CDR2 SMNVEV (reference sequence).

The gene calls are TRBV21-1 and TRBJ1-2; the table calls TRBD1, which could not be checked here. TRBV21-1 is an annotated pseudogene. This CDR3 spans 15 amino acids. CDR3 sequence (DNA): TGTGCCAGCAGCACTTCGGGACAGCTACACTATGGCTACACCTTC. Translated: CASSTSGQLHYGYTF.

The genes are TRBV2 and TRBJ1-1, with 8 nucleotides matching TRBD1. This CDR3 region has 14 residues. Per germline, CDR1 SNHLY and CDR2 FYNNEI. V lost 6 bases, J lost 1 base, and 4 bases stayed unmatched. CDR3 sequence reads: CASRQGAQNTEAFF. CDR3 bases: TGTGCCAGCAGGCAGGGGGCCCAGAACACTGAAGCTTTCTTT. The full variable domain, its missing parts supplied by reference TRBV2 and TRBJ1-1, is EPEVTQTPSHQVTQMGQEVILRCVPISNHLYFYWYRQILGQKVEFLVSFYNNEISEKSEIFDDQFSVERPDGSNFTLKIRSTKLEDSAMYFCASRQGAQNTEAFFGQGTRLTVV.

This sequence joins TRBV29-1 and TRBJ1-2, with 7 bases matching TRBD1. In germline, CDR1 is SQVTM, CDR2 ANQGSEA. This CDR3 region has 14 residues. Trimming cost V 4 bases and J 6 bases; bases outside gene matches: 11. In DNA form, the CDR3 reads TGCAGCGTTGCCCGACAGGGAAGGATAAATGGCTACACCTTC. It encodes CSVARQGRINGYTF.

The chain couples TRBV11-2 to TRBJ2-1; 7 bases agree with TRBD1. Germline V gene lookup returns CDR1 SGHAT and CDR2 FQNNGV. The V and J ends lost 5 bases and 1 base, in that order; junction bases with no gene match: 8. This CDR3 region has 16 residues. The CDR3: CASSLPRDSSYNEQFF. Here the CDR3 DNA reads TGTGCCAGCAGCCTCCCCAGGGACAGTTCCTACAATGAGCAGTTCTTC.

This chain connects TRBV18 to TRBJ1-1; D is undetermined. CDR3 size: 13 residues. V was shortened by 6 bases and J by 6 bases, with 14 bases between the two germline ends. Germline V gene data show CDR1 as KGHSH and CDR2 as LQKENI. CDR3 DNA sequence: TGTGCCAGCTCCCCGGTGATGGGCCCTGAAGCTTTCTTT. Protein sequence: CASSPVMGPEAFF.